A selection of T cell receptor beta chains follows, all from one sample in a study of blood T cell repertoires in COVID-19. Data came from immunoSEQ multiplex PCR; TCRdb stores just in-frame clones and leaves some out. The sample carries 250,000 or so clones, approximately 88% recorded once. The sequencing sample was made of peripheral blood. The receptors shown here come from a woman aged 40 to 50 who had recovered from COVID-19. The CDR3 runs from the conserved cysteine through the conserved F or W. The order of the fields is CDR3 protein, CDR3 DNA, clone size, V gene, J gene, D gene. The D gene is left open where the match is weak. For some rows the clone size is stated as once, few or many, or as a class when expanded; others skip it.

cdr3_aa: CASSFPTDRSYEQYF
cdr3_nt: TGTGCCAGCAGTTTTCCCACGGACAGATCCTACGAGCAGTACTTC
clone_size: .
v_call: TRBV28
j_call: TRBJ2-7
d_call: .

cdr3_aa: CASSLGDRGDTQYF
cdr3_nt: TGCGCCAGCAGCCTGGGGGACAGGGGGGATACGCAGTATTTT
clone_size: .
v_call: TRBV5-1
j_call: TRBJ2-3
d_call: TRBD1

cdr3_aa: CASSPPAQGGYTIYF
cdr3_nt: TGTGCCAGCTCACCACCTGCACAGGGGGGATACACCATATATTTT
clone_size: .
v_call: TRBV18
j_call: TRBJ1-3
d_call: TRBD1

cdr3_aa: CASSLGLAGSYNEQFF
cdr3_nt: TGCGCCAGCAGCTTGGGGCTAGCGGGGTCCTACAATGAGCAGTTCTTC
clone_size: .
v_call: TRBV5-1
j_call: TRBJ2-1
d_call: TRBD2

cdr3_aa: CASSQVGGGNTEAFF
cdr3_nt: TGTGCCAGCAGCCAAGTTGGCGGCGGGAACACTGAAGCTTTCTTT
clone_size: .
v_call: TRBV14
j_call: TRBJ1-1
d_call: .

cdr3_aa: CASSQEGTSGSVSYEQYF
cdr3_nt: TGTGCCAGCAGCCAAGAGGGGACTAGCGGGAGTGTATCCTACGAGCAGTACTTC
clone_size: once
v_call: TRBV3-1/TRBV3-2
j_call: TRBJ2-7
d_call: TRBD2

cdr3_aa: CASSLGTSGRAGEQFF
cdr3_nt: TGTGCCAGCAGCTTAGGGACTAGCGGGAGGGCGGGTGAGCAGTTCTTC
clone_size: .
v_call: TRBV7-3
j_call: TRBJ2-1
d_call: TRBD2

cdr3_aa: CASSSEQGPNYGYTF
cdr3_nt: TGTGCCAGCAGTTCAGAACAGGGTCCTAACTATGGCTACACCTTC
clone_size: once
v_call: TRBV28
j_call: TRBJ1-2
d_call: .

cdr3_aa: CASSLGISGRNNEQFF
cdr3_nt: TGTGCCAGCAGCTTAGGAATTAGCGGGAGGAACAATGAGCAGTTCTTC
clone_size: .
v_call: TRBV7-2
j_call: TRBJ2-1
d_call: TRBD2

cdr3_aa: CAREQGVNPNEQFF
cdr3_nt: TGTGCCAGAGAACAGGGGGTGAACCCCAATGAGCAGTTCTTC
clone_size: .
v_call: TRBV21-1
j_call: TRBJ2-1
d_call: .

cdr3_aa: CASSETSGNNEQFF
cdr3_nt: TGTGCCAGCAGCGAGACTAGCGGGAACAATGAGCAGTTCTTC
clone_size: .
v_call: TRBV3-1/TRBV3-2
j_call: TRBJ2-1
d_call: TRBD2

cdr3_aa: CARSLLSSWTDTQYF
cdr3_nt: TGTGCCAGAAGCTTGCTTAGCAGTTGGACAGATACGCAGTATTTT
clone_size: .
v_call: TRBV5-3
j_call: TRBJ2-3
d_call: .

cdr3_aa: CATSDPGGGGGRLDEQFF
cdr3_nt: TGTGCCACCAGTGATCCCGGGGGGGGAGGCGGGAGGTTGGATGAGCAGTTCTTC
clone_size: .
v_call: TRBV24-1
j_call: TRBJ2-1
d_call: TRBD2

cdr3_aa: CAARRAGVETQYF
cdr3_nt: TGTGCCGCCAGGAGAGCGGGAGTGGAGACCCAGTACTTC
clone_size: .
v_call: TRBV6-5
j_call: TRBJ2-5
d_call: TRBD2

cdr3_aa: CASTSGAGAASEQFF
cdr3_nt: TGTGCCAGCACCAGTGGAGCGGGAGCCGCCAGTGAGCAGTTCTTC
clone_size: .
v_call: TRBV9
j_call: TRBJ2-1
d_call: TRBD2

cdr3_aa: CASSEGQGQETQYF
cdr3_nt: TGTGCCAGCAGTGAAGGACAGGGCCAAGAGACCCAGTACTTC
clone_size: once
v_call: TRBV25-1
j_call: TRBJ2-5
d_call: TRBD1

cdr3_aa: CASSSLPEVYEQYF
cdr3_nt: TGTGCCAGCAGCTCACTACCCGAAGTGTACGAGCAGTACTTC
clone_size: .
v_call: TRBV11-2
j_call: TRBJ2-7
d_call: .

cdr3_aa: CASSLFPNGGETQYF
cdr3_nt: TGCGCCAGCAGCTTGTTTCCGAACGGGGGGGAGACCCAGTACTTC
clone_size: .
v_call: TRBV5-1
j_call: TRBJ2-5
d_call: TRBD2

cdr3_aa: CASNEGGTGATGELFF
cdr3_nt: TGTGCCAGCAACGAAGGAGGGACTGGGGCCACCGGGGAGCTGTTTTTT
clone_size: .
v_call: TRBV7-3
j_call: TRBJ2-2
d_call: .

cdr3_aa: CASSLAGLAGAINSNEQFF
cdr3_nt: TGCGCCAGCAGCTTGGCCGGGCTAGCGGGAGCGATTAATTCCAATGAGCAGTTCTTC
clone_size: .
v_call: TRBV5-1
j_call: TRBJ2-1
d_call: TRBD2

cdr3_aa: CASTIGGLDTDTQYF
cdr3_nt: TGTGCCAGCACTATAGGGGGACTAGACACAGATACGCAGTATTTT
clone_size: .
v_call: TRBV9
j_call: TRBJ2-3
d_call: TRBD2

cdr3_aa: CALRADRVSGNTIYF
cdr3_nt: TGTGCCTTAAGAGCGGACAGAGTGTCTGGAAACACCATATATTTT
clone_size: .
v_call: TRBV30
j_call: TRBJ1-3
d_call: .

cdr3_aa: CAISELAGGTDTQYF
cdr3_nt: TGTGCCATCAGTGAACTAGCGGGTGGCACAGATACGCAGTATTTT
clone_size: .
v_call: TRBV10-3
j_call: TRBJ2-3
d_call: TRBD2

cdr3_aa: CASRNRGSTNEKLFF
cdr3_nt: TGTGCCAGCAGGAATCGGGGTTCGACTAATGAAAAACTGTTTTTT
clone_size: .
v_call: TRBV27
j_call: TRBJ1-4
d_call: .

cdr3_aa: CATSRVLYNEQFF
cdr3_nt: TGTGCCACCAGCAGGGTACTGTACAATGAGCAGTTCTTC
clone_size: .
v_call: TRBV15
j_call: TRBJ2-1
d_call: .

cdr3_aa: CASEEIGNQPQHF
cdr3_nt: TGTGCCAGCGAGGAAATCGGCAATCAGCCCCAGCATTTT
clone_size: .
v_call: TRBV6-5
j_call: TRBJ1-5
d_call: .

cdr3_aa: CASSDVIPADGYTF
cdr3_nt: TGTGCCAGCAGTGATGTTATCCCCGCGGATGGCTACACCTTC
clone_size: .
v_call: TRBV2
j_call: TRBJ1-2
d_call: .

cdr3_aa: CAWNPGQGSGYTF
cdr3_nt: TGTGCCTGGAACCCCGGACAGGGATCTGGCTACACCTTC
clone_size: .
v_call: TRBV30
j_call: TRBJ1-2
d_call: TRBD1

cdr3_aa: CASSLSRLAGNSGANVLTF
cdr3_nt: TGTGCCAGCAGCTTGTCTCGACTAGCGGGGAACTCTGGGGCCAACGTCCTGACTTTC
clone_size: .
v_call: TRBV5-5
j_call: TRBJ2-6
d_call: TRBD2

cdr3_aa: CASKAAGGTYGYTF
cdr3_nt: TGTGCCAGCAAAGCCGCGGGAGGGACCTATGGCTACACCTTC
clone_size: .
v_call: TRBV27
j_call: TRBJ1-2
d_call: .

cdr3_aa: CACTGPGANVLTF
cdr3_nt: TGTGCCTGTACAGGGCCTGGGGCCAACGTCCTGACTTTC
clone_size: few
v_call: TRBV30
j_call: TRBJ2-6
d_call: .

cdr3_aa: CASSPHSNQPQHF
cdr3_nt: TGTGCCAGCTCACCCCACTCAAATCAGCCCCAGCATTTT
clone_size: .
v_call: TRBV18
j_call: TRBJ1-5
d_call: .

cdr3_aa: CASRKYSFPGHGTYEQYF
cdr3_nt: TGTGCCAGCAGAAAATACTCATTCCCGGGACACGGTACCTACGAGCAGTACTTC
clone_size: .
v_call: TRBV9
j_call: TRBJ2-7
d_call: .

cdr3_aa: CASSQDNSGYEQYF
cdr3_nt: TGTGCCAGCAGCCAAGATAATAGCGGGTACGAGCAGTACTTC
clone_size: once
v_call: TRBV4-2
j_call: TRBJ2-7
d_call: TRBD2

cdr3_aa: CASSSNTGELFF
cdr3_nt: TGTGCCAGCAGCTCGAACACCGGGGAGCTGTTTTTT
clone_size: .
v_call: TRBV2
j_call: TRBJ2-2
d_call: .

cdr3_aa: CASSVSGSYDEQYF
cdr3_nt: TGTGCCAGCAGCGTAAGCGGGAGTTACGACGAGCAGTACTTC
clone_size: .
v_call: TRBV9
j_call: TRBJ2-7
d_call: TRBD2

cdr3_aa: CASSSPRAGELFF
cdr3_nt: TGCGCCAGCAGCTCGCCGAGGGCCGGGGAGCTGTTTTTT
clone_size: .
v_call: TRBV5-1
j_call: TRBJ2-2
d_call: .